This TCR beta chain was identified in a study of blood T cell repertoires in COVID-19 (dated by TCRdb to 2018 to 2021). Background for the entire study: Collaborator samples came from the United States, Italy and Spain and covered acute and convalescent phases of COVID-19. Sample metadata almost always included a de-identified subject ID, COVID-19 status, age in years and sex. Subjects who had been exposed to COVID-19, were actively infected with it, or had recovered from it provided the deeply sampled blood TCRbeta repertoires that made up the dataset. The repertoires were released in a freely available public database intended as a resource for research on the immune response to SARS-CoV-2. Samples were obtained from the ongoing ImmuneRACE study (first 160 participants) and from 1,200 or so subjects provided by 6 global collaborators. The prospective study material was composed of cDNA or gDNA derived from T cells, B-cell-depleted T cells, or PBMCs. Where available, HLA class I and class II types were taken from metadata supplied by the sample provider and were not determined by assay-based typing. Broad study findings and their caveats: How much clinical and demographic metadata was included differed by source and by participant, and the metadata was provided uncurated.

The immunoSEQ Assay, a bias-controlled multiplex PCR, was used to amplify TCRbeta CDR3 regions from genomic DNA. Turning to the authors' computational methods: The number of nucleated cells in each sample was estimated from the amplification of reference gene primers within the assay. To quantify the absolute abundance of each unique TCRbeta CDR3 rearrangement, sequence reads were collapsed and filtered. Productive Simpson clonality was computed per sample as the square root of Simpson's diversity index over productive rearrangements. TCRdb provides this immuneACCESS table in a form limited to in-frame rearrangements. Some clones are lacking; in checked studies, under half of them reflect an unresolved V gene, and why the rest are absent is not known. V and J calls plus clone size are reproduced from that table; the DNA served to infer D and trimming. Present in this sample are 200,000 or so clones, about nine tenths of which were seen just once. The top ten clones comprise around 2.6% of the sample.

There are a few counts of this clone. The antigen it recognizes is unknown. Base quality data are lacking; no much larger clone is found one base away. In the prospective study, participants were about 18 to 95 years old, resided in 25 or so geographic areas of the United States, and were enrolled through a virtual design. To assign participants to cohorts, the prospective study relied on clinical history that participants themselves reported in a screening survey and a study questionnaire. Recovered participants in ImmuneRACE Cohort 3 were defined by two consecutive negative NP/OP PCR tests, clearance by a healthcare professional, or resolution of symptoms. Mobile phlebotomists in the prospective study collected whole blood, serum and a nasopharyngeal or oropharyngeal swab from every participant. Prospective study participants could optionally give additional blood draws and questionnaires over a 2-month period. Blood samples from the prospective study were shipped frozen or at room temperature prior to DNA extraction.

Input material: PBMCs or T cells enriched from blood (not recorded which). The sequence was obtained from a woman aged 25-40 years who had recovered from COVID-19.

The DNA sequence is TGTGCCACCAGTGAGACAGGGGACACAGATACGCAGTATTTT. Its protein is CATSETGDTDTQYF. The chain employs TRBV24-1 and TRBJ2-3, and 8 junction bases match TRBD1. The CDR3, cysteine through phenylalanine, is 14 amino acids long. Just the 42-base CDR3 DNA is kept, in frame starting at base 1. The junction shows trimming of 4 bases on V and 2 bases on J, and the gene matches do not reach 1 base of it. Based on the germline V gene, the CDR1 and CDR2 sequences are KGHDR and SFDVKD.